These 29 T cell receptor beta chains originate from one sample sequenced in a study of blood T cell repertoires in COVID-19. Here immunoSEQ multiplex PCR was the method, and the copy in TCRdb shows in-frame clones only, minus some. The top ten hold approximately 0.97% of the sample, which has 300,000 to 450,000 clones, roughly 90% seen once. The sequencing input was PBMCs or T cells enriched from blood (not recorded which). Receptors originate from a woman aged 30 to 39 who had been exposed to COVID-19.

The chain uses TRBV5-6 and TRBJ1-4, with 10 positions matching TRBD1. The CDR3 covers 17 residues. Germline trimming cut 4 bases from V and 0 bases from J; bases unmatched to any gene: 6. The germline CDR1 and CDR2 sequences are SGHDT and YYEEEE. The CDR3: CASSRGQGLATNEKLFF. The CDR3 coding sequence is TGTGCCAGCAGCCGGGGACAGGGGCTTGCAACTAATGAAAAACTGTTTTTT.

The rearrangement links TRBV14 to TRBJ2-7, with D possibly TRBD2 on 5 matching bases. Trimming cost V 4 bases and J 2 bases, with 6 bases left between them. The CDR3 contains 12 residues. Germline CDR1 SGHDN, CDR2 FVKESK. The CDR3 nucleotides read TGTGCCAGCAGCCCGACTACCTACGAGCAGTACTTC. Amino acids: CASSPTTYEQYF.

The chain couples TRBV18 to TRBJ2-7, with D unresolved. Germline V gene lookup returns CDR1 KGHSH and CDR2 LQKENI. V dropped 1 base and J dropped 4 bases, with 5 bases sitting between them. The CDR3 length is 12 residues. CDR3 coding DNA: TGTGCCAGCTCACCACAGGAGTACGAGCAGTACTTC. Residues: CASSPQEYEQYF.

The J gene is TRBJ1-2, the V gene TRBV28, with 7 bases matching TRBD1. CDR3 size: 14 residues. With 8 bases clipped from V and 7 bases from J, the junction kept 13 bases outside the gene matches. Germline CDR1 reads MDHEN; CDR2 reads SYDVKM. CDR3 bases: TGTGCCAGCCTGGGGGAAGGGGGCCAGGGTGGCTACACCTTC. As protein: CASLGEGGQGGYTF.

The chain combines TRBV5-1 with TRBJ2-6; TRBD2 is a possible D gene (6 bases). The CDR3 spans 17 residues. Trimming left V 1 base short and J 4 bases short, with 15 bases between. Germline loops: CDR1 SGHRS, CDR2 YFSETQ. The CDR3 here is CASSLLSRDSGANVLTF. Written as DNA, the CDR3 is TGCGCCAGCAGCTTGCTTAGCAGGGACTCCGGGGCCAACGTCCTGACTTTC.

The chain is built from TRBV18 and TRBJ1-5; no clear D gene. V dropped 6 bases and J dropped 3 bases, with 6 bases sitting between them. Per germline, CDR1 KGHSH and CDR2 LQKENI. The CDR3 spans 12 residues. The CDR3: CASSPVNQPQHF. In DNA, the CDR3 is TGTGCCAGCTCCCCCGTCAATCAGCCCCAGCATTTT.

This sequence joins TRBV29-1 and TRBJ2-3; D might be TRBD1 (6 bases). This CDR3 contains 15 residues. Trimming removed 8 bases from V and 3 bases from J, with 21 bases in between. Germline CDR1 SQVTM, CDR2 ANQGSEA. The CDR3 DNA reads TGCAGCACTGAAGCAGGGGATCGAGGGACAGATACGCAGTATTTT. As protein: CSTEAGDRGTDTQYF.

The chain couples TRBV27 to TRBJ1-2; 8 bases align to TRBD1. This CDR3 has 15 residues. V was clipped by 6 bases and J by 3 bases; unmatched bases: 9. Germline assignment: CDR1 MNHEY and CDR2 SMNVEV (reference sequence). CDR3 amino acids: CASREGQGFYYGYTF. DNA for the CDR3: TGTGCCAGCAGAGAAGGACAGGGTTTTTACTATGGCTACACCTTC.

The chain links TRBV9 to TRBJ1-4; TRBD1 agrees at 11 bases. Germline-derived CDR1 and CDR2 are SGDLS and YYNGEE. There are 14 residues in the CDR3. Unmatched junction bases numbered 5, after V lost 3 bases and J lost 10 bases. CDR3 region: CASSADRGRGKLFF. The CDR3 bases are TGTGCCAGCAGCGCGGACAGGGGGCGCGGAAAACTGTTTTTT. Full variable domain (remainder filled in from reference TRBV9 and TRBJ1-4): DSGVTQTPKHLITATGQRVTLRCSPRSGDLSVYWYQQSLDQGLQFLIQYYNGEERAKGNILERFSAQQFPDLHSELNLSSLELGDSALYFCASSADRGRGKLFFGSGTQLSVL.

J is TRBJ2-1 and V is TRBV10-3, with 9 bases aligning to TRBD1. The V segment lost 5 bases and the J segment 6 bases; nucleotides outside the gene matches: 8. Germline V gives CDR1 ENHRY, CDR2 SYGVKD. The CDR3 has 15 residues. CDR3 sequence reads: CAISPGTGRVNEQFF. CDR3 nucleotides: TGTGCCATCAGTCCCGGGACAGGGAGGGTCAATGAGCAGTTCTTC.

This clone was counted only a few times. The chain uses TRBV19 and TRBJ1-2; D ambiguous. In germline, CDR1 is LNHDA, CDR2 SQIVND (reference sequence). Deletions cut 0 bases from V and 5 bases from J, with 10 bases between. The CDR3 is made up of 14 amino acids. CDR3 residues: CASSIDWASYGYTF. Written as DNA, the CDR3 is TGTGCCAGTAGTATAGATTGGGCCTCGTATGGCTACACCTTC.

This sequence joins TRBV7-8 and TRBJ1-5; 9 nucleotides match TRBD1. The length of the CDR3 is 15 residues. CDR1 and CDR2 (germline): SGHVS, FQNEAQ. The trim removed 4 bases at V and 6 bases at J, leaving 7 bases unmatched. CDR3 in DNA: TGTGCCAGCAGCTCGGGACAGGGTTTGAGTCAGCCCCAGCATTTT. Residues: CASSSGQGLSQPQHF.

This CDR3 reads CASSYSPTGFNEKLFF. CDR3 bases: TGTGCCAGCAGTTACTCCCCGACAGGATTTAATGAAAAACTGTTTTTT. The chain employs TRBV6-5 and TRBJ1-4; the D gene is possibly TRBD1 (6 bases). Trimming left V 0 bases short and J 4 bases short, with 12 bases between. This CDR3 spans 16 amino acids. The germline V gene encodes CDR1 MNHEY and CDR2 SVGAGI.

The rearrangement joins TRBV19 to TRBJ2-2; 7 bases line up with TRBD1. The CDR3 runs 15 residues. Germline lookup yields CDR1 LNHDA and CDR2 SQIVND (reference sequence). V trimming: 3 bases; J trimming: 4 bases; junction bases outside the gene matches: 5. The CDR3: CASSIKGAFTGELFF. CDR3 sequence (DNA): TGTGCCAGTAGTATTAAGGGGGCGTTCACCGGGGAGCTGTTTTTT.

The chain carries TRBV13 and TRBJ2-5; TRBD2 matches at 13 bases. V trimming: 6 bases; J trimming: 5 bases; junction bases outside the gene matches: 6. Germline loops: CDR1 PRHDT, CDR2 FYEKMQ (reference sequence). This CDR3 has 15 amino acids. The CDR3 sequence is CASSLLAGGRETQYF. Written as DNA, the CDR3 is TGTGCCAGCAGTTTACTAGCGGGAGGGCGGGAGACCCAGTACTTC. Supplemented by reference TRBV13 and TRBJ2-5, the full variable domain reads AAGVIQSPRHLIKEKRETATLKCYPIPRHDTVYWYQQGPGQDPQFLISFYEKMQSDKGSIPDRFSAQQFSDYHSELNMSSLELGDSALYFCASSLLAGGRETQYFGPGTRLLVL.

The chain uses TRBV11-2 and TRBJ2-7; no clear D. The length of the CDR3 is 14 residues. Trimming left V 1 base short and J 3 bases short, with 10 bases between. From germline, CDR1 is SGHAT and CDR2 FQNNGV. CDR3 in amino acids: CASSLAVGGYEQYF. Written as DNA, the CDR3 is TGTGCCAGCAGCTTAGCTGTCGGCGGCTACGAGCAGTACTTC.

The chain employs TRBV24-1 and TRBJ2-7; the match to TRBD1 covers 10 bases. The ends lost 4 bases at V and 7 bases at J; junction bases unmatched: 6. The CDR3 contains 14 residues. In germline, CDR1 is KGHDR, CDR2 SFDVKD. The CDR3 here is CATSEPGTGDEQYF. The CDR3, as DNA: TGTGCCACCAGTGAACCCGGGACAGGGGATGAGCAGTACTTC.

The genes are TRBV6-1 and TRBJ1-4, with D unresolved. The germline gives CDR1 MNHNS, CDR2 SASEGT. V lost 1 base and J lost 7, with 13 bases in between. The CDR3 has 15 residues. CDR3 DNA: TGTGCCAGCAGTGAAGGGGAGAACTGGAGTGAAAAACTGTTTTTT. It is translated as CASSEGENWSEKLFF.

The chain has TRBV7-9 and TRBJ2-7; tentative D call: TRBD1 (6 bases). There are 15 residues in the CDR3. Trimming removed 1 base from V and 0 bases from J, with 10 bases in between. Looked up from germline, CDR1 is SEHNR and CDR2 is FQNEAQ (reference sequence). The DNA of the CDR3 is TGTGCCAGCAGCTTAGACAGGGAGCTCTCCTACGAGCAGTACTTC. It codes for CASSLDRELSYEQYF.

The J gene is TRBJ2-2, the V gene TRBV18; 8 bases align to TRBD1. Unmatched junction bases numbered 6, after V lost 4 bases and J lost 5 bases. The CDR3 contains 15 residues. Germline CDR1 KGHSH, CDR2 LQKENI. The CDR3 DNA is TGTGCCAGCTCACTCGGACAGGGATGGACCGGGGAGCTGTTTTTT. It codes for CASSLGQGWTGELFF.

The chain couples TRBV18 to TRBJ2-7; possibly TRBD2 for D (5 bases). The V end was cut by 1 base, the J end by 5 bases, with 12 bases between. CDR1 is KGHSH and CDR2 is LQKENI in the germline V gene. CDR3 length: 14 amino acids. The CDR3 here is CASSPQDGIHEQYF. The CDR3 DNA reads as TGTGCCAGCTCACCACAGGACGGGATCCACGAGCAGTACTTC. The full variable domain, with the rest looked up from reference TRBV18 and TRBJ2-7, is NAGVMQNPRHLVRRRGQEARLRCSPMKGHSHVYWYRQLPEEGLKFMVYLQKENIIDESGMPKERFSAEFPKEGPSILRIQQVVRGDSAAYFCASSPQDGIHEQYFGPGTRLTVT.

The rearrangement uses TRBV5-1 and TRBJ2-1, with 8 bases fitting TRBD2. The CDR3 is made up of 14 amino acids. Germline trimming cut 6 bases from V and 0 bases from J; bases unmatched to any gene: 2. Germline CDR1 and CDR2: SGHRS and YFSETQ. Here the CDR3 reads CASTSGSSYNEQFF. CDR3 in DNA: TGCGCCAGCACAAGCGGGAGCTCCTACAATGAGCAGTTCTTC.

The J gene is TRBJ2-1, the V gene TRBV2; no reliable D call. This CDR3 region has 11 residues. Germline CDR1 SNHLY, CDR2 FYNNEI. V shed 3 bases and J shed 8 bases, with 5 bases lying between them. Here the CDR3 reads CASSDRYEQFF. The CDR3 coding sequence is TGTGCCAGCAGTGACAGGTATGAGCAGTTCTTC.

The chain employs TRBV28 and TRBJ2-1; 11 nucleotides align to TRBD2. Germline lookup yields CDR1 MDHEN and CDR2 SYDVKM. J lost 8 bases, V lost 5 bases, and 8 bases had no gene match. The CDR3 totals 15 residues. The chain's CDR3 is CASSPPETSGDEQFF. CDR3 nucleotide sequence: TGTGCCAGCAGTCCCCCCGAGACTAGCGGGGATGAGCAGTTCTTC.

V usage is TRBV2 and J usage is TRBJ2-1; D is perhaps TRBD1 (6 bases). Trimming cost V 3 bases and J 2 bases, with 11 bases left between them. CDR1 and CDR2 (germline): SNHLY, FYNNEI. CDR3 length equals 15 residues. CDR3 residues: CASSDLGQTYNEQFF. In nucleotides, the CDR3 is TGTGCCAGCAGTGATTTAGGACAGACCTACAATGAGCAGTTCTTC.

CDR3 nucleotide sequence: TGTGCCAGCAGCAAAGCGGGGAGAGTTCACAATGAGCAGTTCTTC. This codes for CASSKAGRVHNEQFF. The chain is built from TRBV7-9 and TRBJ2-1; 7 bases are a match to TRBD2. Per germline, CDR1 SEHNR and CDR2 FQNEAQ (reference sequence). The length of the CDR3 is 15 residues. V was clipped by 5 bases and J by 5 bases; unmatched bases: 9.

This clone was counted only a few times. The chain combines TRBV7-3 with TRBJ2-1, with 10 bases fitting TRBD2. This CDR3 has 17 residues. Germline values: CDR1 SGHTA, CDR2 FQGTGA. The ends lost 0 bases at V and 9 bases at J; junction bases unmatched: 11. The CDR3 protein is CASSLTYGSQREGEQFF. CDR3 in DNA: TGTGCCAGCAGCTTAACGTACGGGAGTCAGCGGGAGGGTGAGCAGTTCTTC.

The CDR3 coding sequence is TGTGCCAGCAGCTGGCGTCAGGGGAACGAGCAGTACTTC. Amino acid sequence: CASSWRQGNEQYF. V and J are TRBV13 and TRBJ2-7, with a weak D call TRBD1 (6 bases). From germline, CDR1 is PRHDT and CDR2 FYEKMQ (reference sequence). V was pared by 4 bases and J by 5 bases, with 12 bases between. This CDR3 region has 13 residues.

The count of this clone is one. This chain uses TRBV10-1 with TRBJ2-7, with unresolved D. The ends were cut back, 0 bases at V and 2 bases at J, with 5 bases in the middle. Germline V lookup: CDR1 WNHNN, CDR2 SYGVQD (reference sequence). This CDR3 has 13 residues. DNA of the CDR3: TGCGCCAGCAGTGAGTCATCAGCCTACGAGCAGTACTTC. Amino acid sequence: CASSESSAYEQYF.